This T cell receptor beta chain is drawn from a study of OX40 agonist ivuxolimab in advanced cancers. The CDR3 runs to 12 residues. Germline lookup yields CDR1 SGHTA and CDR2 FQGNSA. Trimming removed 5 bases at V and 2 bases at J, with 4 bases between. TCRdb's copy holds only in-frame clones and misses some; the assay was immunoSEQ multiplex PCR. The sample yields roughly 100,000 clones, 90% seen once. Sequenced here: CD4+ or CD8+ T cells sorted from blood, sampled in a trial of the OX40 agonist ivuxolimab. V gene TRBV7-2 combines with J gene TRBJ1-3, with no clear D. This clonotype was obtained from an adult with an advanced solid tumor such as melanoma, head and neck, liver or kidney cancer. The chain's CDR3 is CASSGAGNTIYF. Written as DNA, the CDR3 is TGTGCCAGCAGCGGGGCTGGAAACACCATATATTTT.